These T cell receptor beta chains were read from a single sample in a study of early T cells in non-severe SARS-CoV-2 infection. TCRdb itself ran the 5' RACE reads through MiXCR, one entry per CDR3 protein. The profile shows 90,000 to 120,000 distinct CDR3 sequences, over 10% of them singletons. Sequencing was done on a sample of whole blood. These receptors were taken from an adult who was a healthcare worker with PCR-confirmed SARS-CoV-2 infection or an uninfected control (not recorded which). The CDR3 runs from the conserved cysteine through the conserved F or W. The D gene is left open where the match is weak. The size entry is marked missing in some rows and otherwise reads once, few, many or a size class.

cdr3_aa cdr3_nt j_call clone_size v_call d_call
CSAVQGNTEAFF TGCAGTGCCGTACAAGGGAACACTGAAGCTTTCTTT TRBJ1-1 - TRBV20-1 -
CASSYSRDRGTYEQYF TGTGCCAGCAGTTACTCAAGAGACAGGGGCACCTACGAGCAGTACTTC TRBJ2-7 - TRBV6-6 TRBD1
CASSLKHFGNEQYF TGTGCCAGCAGCTTAAAACATTTCGGCAACGAGCAGTACTTC TRBJ2-7 - TRBV11-2 -
CASSLTRGYEQYF TGTGCCAGCAGCTTAACAAGGGGATACGAGCAGTACTTC TRBJ2-7 few TRBV11-2 -
CASSLEGGGPDTQYF TGTGCCAGCAGCTTGGAGGGAGGGGGCCCAGATACGCAGTATTTT TRBJ2-3 few TRBV7-3 -
CASSPGTLATDTQYF TGTGCCAGCAGTCCTGGGACTTTAGCCACAGATACGCAGTATTTT TRBJ2-3 many TRBV6-5 -
CASCSVSSGGYTF TGTGCCAGCTGTAGCGTTTCCTCAGGAGGCTACACCTTC TRBJ1-2 few TRBV6-6 -
CAVRINYGYTF TGTGCAGTACGGATAAACTATGGCTACACCTTC TRBJ1-2 many TRBV19 -
CASSVDVGELFF TGTGCCAGCAGCGTAGACGTCGGGGAGCTGTTTTTT TRBJ2-2 - TRBV9 -
CASSLPTGRSVDTQYF TGTGCCAGCAGTTTGCCGACAGGGAGGAGTGTCGATACGCAGTATTTT TRBJ2-3 few TRBV28 -
CSVEPTGAYGYTF TGCAGCGTTGAGCCGACAGGGGCCTATGGCTACACCTTC TRBJ1-2 - TRBV29-1 TRBD1
CASSPLAGGGNEQFF TGTGCCAGCAGTCCCCTAGCGGGAGGGGGGAATGAGCAGTTCTTC TRBJ2-1 many TRBV12-3/TRBV12-4 TRBD2
CASSYVAGSYNEQFF TGTGCCAGCAGTTATGTGGCGGGTTCCTACAATGAGCAGTTCTTC TRBJ2-1 many TRBV6-5 -
CASGGQGFNQPQHF TGTGCCAGCGGGGGACAGGGCTTCAATCAGCCCCAGCATTTT TRBJ1-5 many TRBV2 TRBD1
CASSLLYDSPLHF TGCGCCAGCAGCTTGTTGTACGATTCACCCCTCCACTTT TRBJ1-6 - TRBV5-1 -
CASSQELRTSGVTDTQYF TGCGCCAGCAGCCAAGAGCTTCGGACTAGCGGGGTAACAGATACGCAGTATTTT TRBJ2-3 once TRBV4-1 TRBD2
CSVEHGRFEQYF TGCAGCGTTGAACACGGACGCTTCGAGCAGTACTTC TRBJ2-7 - TRBV29-1 -
CASSGSTGGATDTQYF TGTGCCAGCAGTGGTTCTACGGGCGGGGCGACAGATACGCAGTATTTT TRBJ2-3 - TRBV25-1 -